Listed below are T cell receptor beta chains from one sample, sequenced in a study of regulatory T cells in long-lasting Graves disease. TCRdb re-analysed the multiplex PCR reads in MiXCR, keeping a single row per CDR3 protein. Among 650,000 to 850,000 distinct CDR3 sequences, around 30% were seen once, and the ten largest hold 40% to 50%. The starting material was peripheral blood mononuclear cells (PBMCs), obtained when the disease was refractory, from a patient treated with antithyroid drugs. Source of these receptors: a female donor with Graves disease. Each CDR3 is given with its conserved first and last residue. D genes are given only for firm matches. Rows give clone size only sometimes, using once, few, many, or a class for an expanded clone.

D gene	clone size	V gene	J gene	CDR3 DNA	CDR3 protein
TRBD1	many	TRBV28	TRBJ1-1	TGTGCCAGCAGGGAGGGACAGGGATGGTACACTGAAGCTTTCTTT	CASREGQGWYTEAFF
NA	NA	TRBV7-9	TRBJ1-5	TGTGCCAGCAGCGCCAGGGAGGGTCAGCCCCAGCATTTT	CASSAREGQPQHF
NA	NA	TRBV2	TRBJ2-1	TGTGCCAGCAGGGCGACGCTTGATTCCTACAATGAGCAGTTCTTC	CASRATLDSYNEQFF
TRBD2	few	TRBV6-5	TRBJ2-7	TGTGCCAGCAGTTACTTTGGACTAGCGGGGTCCTACGAGCAGTACTTC	CASSYFGLAGSYEQYF
TRBD2	NA	TRBV7-9	TRBJ2-1	TGTGCCAGCAGCTTTAGCGGGAGGGCCGATGGGAATGAGCAGTTCTTC	CASSFSGRADGNEQFF
TRBD1	NA	TRBV27	TRBJ1-4	TGTGCCAGCAGGGAACAGGGGGCCGGTAATGAAAAACTGTTTTTT	CASREQGAGNEKLFF
TRBD1	NA	TRBV30	TRBJ1-1	TGTGCCTGGAGGAAGGACAGGTTGGGGGACTTTATGAACACTGAAGCTTTCTTT	CAWRKDRLGDFMNTEAFF
NA	few	TRBV28	TRBJ1-5	TGTGCCAGCAGCCCCGGGACAATTCACAGCAATCAGCCCCAGCATTTT	CASSPGTIHSNQPQHF
NA	few	TRBV7-2	TRBJ2-5	TGTGCCAGCAGCTTAGTGGGGGCCTGGGAGACCCAGTACTTC	CASSLVGAWETQYF
NA	once	TRBV7-9	TRBJ2-7	TGTGCCAGCAGCCCCTCGACATTAACCTACGAGCAGTACTTC	CASSPSTLTYEQYF
NA	NA	TRBV5-1	TRBJ1-1	TGCGCCAGCAGCTCCACAGCCTCTGGGGGTTACGCTGAAGCTTTCTTT	CASSSTASGGYAEAFF
TRBD2	few	TRBV7-3	TRBJ2-7	TGTGCCAGCAGCTTTGGGGCGGTCGCACGCGGGGGATACGAGCAGTACTTC	CASSFGAVARGGYEQYF
TRBD1	many	TRBV28	TRBJ1-6	TGTGCCAGCAGTCCGAGGGACAGGGATAATTCACCCCTCCACTTT	CASSPRDRDNSPLHF
NA	NA	TRBV20-1	TRBJ1-5	TGCAGTGCCACCCTCCAGGGAGGCAATCAGCCCCAGCATTTT	CSATLQGGNQPQHF
NA	many	TRBV27	TRBJ1-4	TGTGCCAGCAGTGTACACCGGGACATACGAGAAAAACTGTTTTTT	CASSVHRDIREKLFF
TRBD1	NA	TRBV5-1	TRBJ2-7	TGCGCCAGCAGCTCTTTCGTGGGACAGGGCTCCTACGAGCAGTACTTC	CASSSFVGQGSYEQYF
TRBD1	NA	TRBV5-1	TRBJ2-3	TGCGCCAGCAGCCCTGGGACAGGGGTAGGAGATACGCAGTATTTT	CASSPGTGVGDTQYF
NA	NA	TRBV11-2	TRBJ2-1	TGTGCCAGCAGCTTAGTCAGGGGTGACAATGAGCAGTTCTTC	CASSLVRGDNEQFF
TRBD1	many	TRBV2	TRBJ1-2	TGTGCCAGCAGACTTCAGGACAGGAACTATGGCTACACCTTC	CASRLQDRNYGYTF
NA	many	TRBV27	TRBJ2-5	TGTGCCAGCAGTTTACTCGGGCCCCTAGGACGGGAGACCCAGTACTTC	CASSLLGPLGRETQYF
NA	NA	TRBV11-2	TRBJ1-1	TGTGCCAGCAGCTCCGAGGTGGGGGCTGAAGCTTTCTTT	CASSSEVGAEAFF
TRBD2	NA	TRBV12-3/TRBV12-4	TRBJ2-7	TGTGCCAGCAGTTTAAGGCTAGCGGGAGTATCGTATCCAAGAGACAACGAGCAGTACTTC	CASSLRLAGVSYPRDNEQYF
NA	few	TRBV20-1	TRBJ1-6	TGCAGTGCTAGAGATCGGACAAAGGCGCCGTCACCCCTCCACTTT	CSARDRTKAPSPLHF
TRBD2	NA	TRBV20-1	TRBJ2-3	TGCAGTGCAAGTCCGGGACTAGCGGGAGGGCCACTTAACACAGATACGCAGTATTTT	CSASPGLAGGPLNTDTQYF
NA	NA	TRBV6-2/TRBV6-3	TRBJ1-2	TGTGCCAGCAGTGAAGGCCACTCTCACACCTTC	CASSEGHSHTF
NA	many	TRBV27	TRBJ1-1	TGTGCCAGCAGTCGAAGCGGGGGGCGAGGCACTGAAGCTTTCTTT	CASSRSGGRGTEAFF
TRBD2	NA	TRBV11-2	TRBJ2-4	TGTGCCAGCAGCTCAGGGCGGGGGAGGGAGTTC	CASSSGRGREF
NA	few	TRBV25-1	TRBJ1-2	TGTGCCAGCAGTGAATCAAGGGGAAGCACTTATGGCTACACCTTC	CASSESRGSTYGYTF
NA	NA	TRBV5-1	TRBJ1-5	TGCGCCAGCAGCTTGCTGCCGGGGGAGCCCCAGCATTTT	CASSLLPGEPQHF